The clone carrying this T cell receptor beta chain came up many times. Antigen specificity is unknown. RNA served as the template for amplifying TCR beta CDR3 regions. The first-round RT-PCR employed HTBI primers together with the Qiagen OneStep RT-PCR kit. A multiplex PCR was then performed as the second round. TCRdb fed the multiplex PCR reads into MiXCR, producing one record per CDR3 protein. Here the sample spans roughly 700,000 distinct CDR3 sequences, roughly 41% being singletons. This entry is derived from a study of Graves' ophthalmopathy and Graves' hyperthyroidism. Broader study findings: Prediction of ophthalmopathy progression reached about 65% sensitivity and nearly 75% specificity.

This CDR3 spans 11 amino acids. V lost 8 bases and J 3 bases, leaving 7 bases between the germline ends. CDR1 and CDR2 from the germline V gene are MNHEY and SVGAGI. Diagnosis relied on clinical symptoms, serum thyroxine, TRAb, thyroid ultrasound and orbital computed tomography. Sequencing input: peripheral blood. The chain recombines TRBV6-5 with TRBJ1-1; D remains ambiguous. The TCR was taken from an adult man with Graves' ophthalmopathy. This chain's CDR3 is CASFWDTEAFF. The DNA of the CDR3 is TGTGCCAGCTTCTGGGACACTGAAGCTTTCTTT.